This TCR beta chain was captured by sequencing in a study of control samples from healthy donors and cancer patients. The CDR3 length is 17 residues. Germline CDR1 reads LNHDA; CDR2 reads SQIVND (reference sequence). After removal of 4 bases from V and 2 bases from J, the junction contained 12 bases not matched to a gene. TCRdb's table, derived via immunoSEQ multiplex PCR, lists solely in-frame clones and lacks some. Of about 100,000 clones in the sample, around 89% were seen once. The sequencing sample was made of blood. The TCR comes from a man under 40 in good health. This chain uses TRBV19 with TRBJ1-2; TRBD1 agrees at 8 bases. The CDR3: CASSTWGGTGRNYGYTF. The CDR3 DNA sequence: TGTGCCAGTAGTACGTGGGGGGGGACAGGTCGGAACTATGGCTACACCTTC. The entire variable domain, with the rest obtained from reference TRBV19 and TRBJ1-2, is as follows: DGGITQSPKYLFRKEGQNVTLSCEQNLNHDAMYWYRQDPGQGLRLIYYSQIVNDFQKGDIAEGYSVSREKKESFPLTVTSAQKNPTAFYLCASSTWGGTGRNYGYTFGSGTRLTVV.